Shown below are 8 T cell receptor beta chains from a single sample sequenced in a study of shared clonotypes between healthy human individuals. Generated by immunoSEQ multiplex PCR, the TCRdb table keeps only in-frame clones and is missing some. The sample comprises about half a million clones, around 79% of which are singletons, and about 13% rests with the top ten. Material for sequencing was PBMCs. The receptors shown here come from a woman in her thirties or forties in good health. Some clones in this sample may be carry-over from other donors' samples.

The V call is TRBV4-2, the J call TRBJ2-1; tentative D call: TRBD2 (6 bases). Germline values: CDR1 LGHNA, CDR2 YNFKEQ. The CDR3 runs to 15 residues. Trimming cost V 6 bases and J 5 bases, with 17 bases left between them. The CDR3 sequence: CASREDYLSNNEQFF. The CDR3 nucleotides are TGTGCCAGCAGAGAGGACTATTTAAGCAACAATGAGCAGTTCTTC.

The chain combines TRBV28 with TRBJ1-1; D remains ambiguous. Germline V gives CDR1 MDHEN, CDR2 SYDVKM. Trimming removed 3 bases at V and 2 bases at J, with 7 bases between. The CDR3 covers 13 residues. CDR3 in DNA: TGTGCCAGCAGTTTTGGGGAAAACACTGAAGCTTTCTTT. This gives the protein CASSFGENTEAFF. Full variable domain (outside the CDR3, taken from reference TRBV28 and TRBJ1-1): DVKVTQSSRYLVKRTGEKVFLECVQDMDHENMFWYRQDPGLGLRLIYFSYDVKMKEKGDIPEGYSVSREKKERFSLILESASTNQTSMYLCASSFGENTEAFFGQGTRLTVV.

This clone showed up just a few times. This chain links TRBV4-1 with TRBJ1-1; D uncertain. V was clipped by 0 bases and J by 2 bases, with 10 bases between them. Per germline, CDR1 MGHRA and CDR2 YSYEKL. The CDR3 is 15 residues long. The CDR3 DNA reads TGCGCCAGCAGCCAAGATCCACAGCCTAACACTGAAGCTTTCTTT. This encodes CASSQDPQPNTEAFF.

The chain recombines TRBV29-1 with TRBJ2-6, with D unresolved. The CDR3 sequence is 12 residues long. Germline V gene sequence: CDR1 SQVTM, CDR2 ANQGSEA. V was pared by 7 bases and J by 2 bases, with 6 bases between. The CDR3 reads CSALTGANVLTF. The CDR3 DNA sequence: TGCAGCGCCCTAACTGGGGCCAACGTCCTGACTTTC.

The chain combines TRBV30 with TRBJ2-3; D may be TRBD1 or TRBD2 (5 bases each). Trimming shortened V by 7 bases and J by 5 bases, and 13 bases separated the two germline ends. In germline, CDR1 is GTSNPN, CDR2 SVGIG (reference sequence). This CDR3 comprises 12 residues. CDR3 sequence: CASAGGVDTQYF. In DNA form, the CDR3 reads TGTGCCTCAGCTGGGGGAGTAGATACGCAGTATTTT. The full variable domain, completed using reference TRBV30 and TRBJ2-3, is SQTIHQWPATLVQPVGSPLSLECTVEGTSNPNLYWYRQAAGRGLQLLFYSVGIGQISSEVPQNLSASRPQDRQFILSSKKLLLSDSGFYLCASAGGVDTQYFGPGTRLTVL.

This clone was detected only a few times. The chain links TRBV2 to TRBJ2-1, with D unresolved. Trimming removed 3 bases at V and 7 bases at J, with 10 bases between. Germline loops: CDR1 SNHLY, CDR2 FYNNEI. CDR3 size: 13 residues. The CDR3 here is CASSDPAPNEQFF. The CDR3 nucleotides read TGTGCCAGCAGTGATCCAGCTCCGAATGAGCAGTTCTTC.

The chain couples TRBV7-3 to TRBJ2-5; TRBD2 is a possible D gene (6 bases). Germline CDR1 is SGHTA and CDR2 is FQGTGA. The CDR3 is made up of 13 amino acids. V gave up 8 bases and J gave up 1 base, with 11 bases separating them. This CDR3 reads CASAAGSQETQYF. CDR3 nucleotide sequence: TGTGCCAGCGCGGCCGGGAGCCAAGAGACCCAGTACTTC. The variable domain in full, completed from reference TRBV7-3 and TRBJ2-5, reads GAGVSQTPSNKVTEKGKYVELRCDPISGHTALYWYRQSLGQGPEFLIYFQGTGAADDSGLPNDRFFAVRPEGSVSTLKIQRTERGDSAVYLCASAAGSQETQYFGPGTRLLVL.

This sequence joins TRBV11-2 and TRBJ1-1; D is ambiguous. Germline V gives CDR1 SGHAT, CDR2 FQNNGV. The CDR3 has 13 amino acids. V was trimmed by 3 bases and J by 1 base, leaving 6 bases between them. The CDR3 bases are TGTGCCAGCAGCTTTGAGGAGAACACTGAAGCTTTCTTT. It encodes CASSFEENTEAFF.